This T cell receptor beta chain derives from a study of T cell repertoires in cytomegalovirus infection. Study as a whole: From public TCR beta signatures came an indication of both CMV infection and matching HLA type.

TCRdb redid the calling of the reads with MiXCR, one entry per CDR3 protein. The profile covers around 290,000 distinct CDR3 sequences, with about a quarter appearing a single time and 14% taken by the ten largest. The V gene's germline CDR1 is SGHTA and CDR2 FQGTGA. Trimming removed 4 bases from V and 7 bases from J; junction bases left unmatched: 11. This CDR3 is built from 15 residues. Broader study findings: The response measured ex vivo was dominated by TCR beta clonotypes (HLA-C-restricted and CMV-specific).

With regard to this clonotype: Its antigen is still unknown.

The chain has TRBV7-3 and TRBJ1-2; 8 bases align to TRBD1. The source of this sequence is a human donor in good health (CMV status not recorded). Some clones in this sample may be carry-over from other donors' samples. Sequencing was performed on PBMCs. For the CDR3, the DNA is TGTGCCAGCAGCTCAGACGACAGGGGCGCGGGTGGCTACACCTTC. Its protein product is CASSSDDRGAGGYTF.